The table lists the clone carrying this T cell receptor (beta chain) with many counts. The antigen is not known. The data were obtained in a study of T-cell memory formation after mild COVID-19. The authors produced TCR alpha and TCR beta cDNA libraries with sample barcodes and UMIs by 5'RACE using constant-segment primers. TCRdb passed the 5' RACE reads through MiXCR, listing each CDR3 protein once. In the table there are about 390,000 distinct CDR3 sequences, 21% of which are singletons. V gave up 4 bases and J gave up 2 bases; unmatched junction bases: 4. The CDR3 covers 14 residues. Study outcomes and limitations: Clones that contracted clustered mainly in CM and EM if CD4+ and in EMRA if CD8+. Researchers found some responding clones in pre-infection memory, a sign that cross-reactive memory joined.

The V gene is TRBV12-3 or TRBV12-4, the J gene TRBJ1-1; TRBD1 agrees at 7 bases. The sequenced sample consisted of PBMCs or a T cell subset sorted from them (not recorded which). The TCR comes from an adult woman who had mild COVID-19 (a few samples of this study predate the infection). Cell type and time point are not known. The CDR3 bases are TGTGCCAGCAGTTCGACAGGGAAAAACACTGAAGCTTTCTTT. Its translation is CASSSTGKNTEAFF.